This is a list of T cell receptor beta chains from one sample in a study of response to subunit inactivated influenza vaccine. TCRdb re-called the RT-PCR reads through MiXCR, storing one row per CDR3 protein. The sample records around 530,000 distinct CDR3 sequences, 16% being singletons. This specimen consisted of CD4+ T cells sorted from PBMCs, obtained roughly 24 months after vaccination. Receptors were obtained from a man between 50 and 75 years old who received an inactivated influenza vaccine. The CDR3 runs from the conserved cysteine through the conserved F or W. The D gene is left open where the match is weak. Rows may omit the clone size; those that give it use once, few, many or a size class.

DNA	CDR3	size	J	D	V
TGTGCCAGCAGTGAATCCGGGACCTTCCTCTACGAGCAGTACTTC	CASSESGTFLYEQYF	.	TRBJ2-7	.	TRBV6-1
TGCAGTGAGAAGAAGGGCGATGAGCAGTTCTTC	CSEKKGDEQFF	many	TRBJ2-1	.	TRBV20-1
TGTGCCAGCAGCTCCGGACAGGGGGGCTCTGGAAACACCATATATTTT	CASSSGQGGSGNTIYF	.	TRBJ1-3	TRBD1	TRBV7-2
TGTGCCAGCAGTAGGGGACAGGTAAACTACAATGAGCAGTTCTTC	CASSRGQVNYNEQFF	few	TRBJ2-1	TRBD1	TRBV6-1
TGTGCCACCAGTGACCCCCGACAGGGCTCCTACAATGAGCAGTTCTTC	CATSDPRQGSYNEQFF	few	TRBJ2-1	TRBD1	TRBV24-1
TGTGCCAGCAGTCGACAGCAGGGGGTAATCGGTGAGCAGTTCTTC	CASSRQQGVIGEQFF	few	TRBJ2-1	TRBD1	TRBV7-9
TGCGCCAGCTCCCCTAGCGGGCACTCCTACAATGAGCAGTTCTTC	CASSPSGHSYNEQFF	few	TRBJ2-1	TRBD2	TRBV5-1
TGTGCCAGCCGCCCCTCTGGTGGGACAGGGATCCCCCCTCTCTTCTTC	CASRPSGGTGIPPLFF	many	TRBJ2-1	TRBD1	TRBV12-3/TRBV12-4
TGTGCCAGCACCCTTCAGGGGTCCTCCTACGAGCAGTACTTC	CASTLQGSSYEQYF	many	TRBJ2-7	.	TRBV28
TGTGCCAGCAGCAAAACGGGGGGACGGAGCACAGATACGCAGTATTTT	CASSKTGGRSTDTQYF	.	TRBJ2-3	TRBD2	TRBV11-2
TGTGCCAGCAGTTCCCAGGAGGGACAGACTAATGAAAAACTGTTTTTT	CASSSQEGQTNEKLFF	.	TRBJ1-4	TRBD1	TRBV12-3/TRBV12-4
TGTGCCAGCAGTGCGCAAGGGACTACACACTACGAGCAGTACTTC	CASSAQGTTHYEQYF	few	TRBJ2-7	TRBD2	TRBV25-1
TGTGCCAGCAGACTAGCGGAGACCCAGTACTTC	CASRLAETQYF	few	TRBJ2-5	TRBD2	TRBV3-1
TGTGCCAGCAGTTACGGGACTAGCACAAACTACAATGAGCAGTTCTTC	CASSYGTSTNYNEQFF	.	TRBJ2-1	TRBD2	TRBV6-2/TRBV6-3
TGTGCCAGCAGCCCCCCCAGCAGGGGTACGCAGTATTTT	CASSPPSRGTQYF	many	TRBJ2-3	.	TRBV7-2
TGCGCCAGCAGCCCGGGACAGCGCCGGGAGACCCAGTACTTC	CASSPGQRRETQYF	few	TRBJ2-5	TRBD1	TRBV5-1
TGTGCCAGCAGTTACTCGGGTGGGCCGAAGGACAATGAGCAGTTCTTC	CASSYSGGPKDNEQFF	.	TRBJ2-1	.	TRBV6-2/TRBV6-3
TGTGCCAGCAGTTACCGGTCGGCGGGCAAGTACGAGCAGTACTTC	CASSYRSAGKYEQYF	few	TRBJ2-7	.	TRBV6-5
TGCAGTGCTAGAGGAATAGCCTCCTACGAGCAGTACTTC	CSARGIASYEQYF	.	TRBJ2-7	.	TRBV20-1
TGTGCCTGGAGGGGACAGGGAGGCACTGAAGCTTTCTTT	CAWRGQGGTEAFF	.	TRBJ1-1	TRBD1	TRBV30
TGCGCCAGCAGCCAGAAAGGGTCAGCCTATGGCTACACCTTC	CASSQKGSAYGYTF	.	TRBJ1-2	.	TRBV4-3
TGTGCCAGCAGCTTATCGGCAGGGGGCGGCAATGAGCAGTTCTTC	CASSLSAGGGNEQFF	.	TRBJ2-1	TRBD1	TRBV7-9
TGTGCCAGCTCACCGCGGGACACCTACGAGCAGTACTTC	CASSPRDTYEQYF	.	TRBJ2-7	.	TRBV18
TGTGCCATCAGTGCTGCTGACAGGGGGCTTACAGATACGCAGTATTTT	CAISAADRGLTDTQYF	.	TRBJ2-3	TRBD1	TRBV10-3
TGTGCCAGCAGAAGACTAGGCAATACGCAGTATTTT	CASRRLGNTQYF	.	TRBJ2-3	.	TRBV6-2/TRBV6-3
TGTGCCAGCAGCTTACGACAGGGTGATGAAAAACTGTTTTTT	CASSLRQGDEKLFF	many	TRBJ1-4	TRBD1	TRBV7-9
TGTGCCAGCACCCCCTACAATGAGCAGTTCTTC	CASTPYNEQFF	few	TRBJ2-1	.	TRBV7-2
TGCAGCGTAGCCGGGACTAGCGATGAGCAGTTCTTC	CSVAGTSDEQFF	many	TRBJ2-1	TRBD2	TRBV29-1
TGTGCCAGCAGCTCAGGGGACAGCTTAAACTATGGCTACACCTTC	CASSSGDSLNYGYTF	.	TRBJ1-2	TRBD1	TRBV7-2
TGTGCTAGCAGCTTGACAGCGATGTCCCCCCAGCATTTT	CASSLTAMSPQHF	.	TRBJ1-5	.	TRBV7-7
TGCAGTGCCGGACGGACTAGCCAAGAGACCCAGTACTTC	CSAGRTSQETQYF	.	TRBJ2-5	TRBD2	TRBV20-1
TGTGCCAGCAGCTTCGGACGGGAGAACACCGGGGAGCTGTTTTTT	CASSFGRENTGELFF	few	TRBJ2-2	.	TRBV7-2
TGTGCCAGCAGTTTCTTAGGGACCTACGCTGAAGCTTTCTTT	CASSFLGTYAEAFF	few	TRBJ1-1	.	TRBV27
TGTGCCACCAGCAGAGCTTTGCGGGAGGGCCTGACAGATACGCAGTATTTT	CATSRALREGLTDTQYF	.	TRBJ2-3	TRBD2	TRBV15
TGTGCCAGCAGTGGGAGGGTCAGCAATCAGCCCCAGCATTTT	CASSGRVSNQPQHF	many	TRBJ1-5	.	TRBV2
TGTGCCAGCAGCGCCGGGCCGAGAGATACGCAGTATTTT	CASSAGPRDTQYF	.	TRBJ2-3	.	TRBV2
TGTGCCACCAGTGAGTTCCGGGAGCTGTTTTTT	CATSEFRELFF	.	TRBJ2-2	.	TRBV24-1
TGCAGTGCTAGAGATCCCGGACAGGGACTTTACGAGCAGTACTTC	CSARDPGQGLYEQYF	few	TRBJ2-7	TRBD1	TRBV20-1
TGCGCCAGCAGCCAAGAGCGGTCCCCGGGGAATGAGCAGTTCTTC	CASSQERSPGNEQFF	few	TRBJ2-1	.	TRBV4-3
TGTGCCAGCAGCACGACAGGGGCATATGGCTACACCTTC	CASSTTGAYGYTF	many	TRBJ1-2	TRBD1	TRBV11-2
TGCGCCAGCCAAGAGCCACAAGAGACCCAGTACTTC	CASQEPQETQYF	many	TRBJ2-5	.	TRBV5-1